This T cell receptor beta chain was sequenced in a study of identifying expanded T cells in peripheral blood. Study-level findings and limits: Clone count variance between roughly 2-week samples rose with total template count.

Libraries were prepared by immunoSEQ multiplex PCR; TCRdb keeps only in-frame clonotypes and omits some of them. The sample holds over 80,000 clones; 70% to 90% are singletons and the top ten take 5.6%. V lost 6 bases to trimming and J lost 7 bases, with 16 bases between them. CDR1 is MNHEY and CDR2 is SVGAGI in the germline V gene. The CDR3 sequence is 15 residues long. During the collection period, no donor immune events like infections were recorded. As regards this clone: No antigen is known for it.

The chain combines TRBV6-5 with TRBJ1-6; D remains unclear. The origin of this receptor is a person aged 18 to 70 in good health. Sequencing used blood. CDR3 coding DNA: TGTGCCAGCAGCCGGACGCAATTCTTCAATTCACCCCTCCACTTT. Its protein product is CASSRTQFFNSPLHF.